This TCR beta chain stems from a study of OX40 agonist ivuxolimab in advanced cancers. Study summary: Ivuxolimab, which patients received intravenously every 2 weeks, was dosed at 0.01 to 10 mg/kg. Two patients with cutaneous melanoma and one with hepatocellular carcinoma, three in total, showed partial responses. The study's findings and limits: What antigens the expanded peripheral T cells recognized was never established.

Autoimmune disease history or systemic immunosuppression was exclusionary. Germline lookup yields CDR1 SNHLY and CDR2 FYNNEI. J lost 2 bases, V lost 8 bases, and 2 bases had no gene match. The CDR3 consists of 12 residues. A remark on this clone: Its antigen is still unknown.

The assay was immunoSEQ multiplex PCR, and TCRdb's table has in-frame clones only and misses some. The sample records 30,000 to 40,000 clones, 84% being singletons. The origin of this receptor is an adult with an advanced solid tumor such as melanoma, head and neck, liver or kidney cancer. The sample in question was CD4+ or CD8+ T cells sorted from blood, obtained in a trial of the OX40 agonist ivuxolimab. V and J are TRBV2 and TRBJ2-5, with 7 bases matching TRBD1. CDR3 sequence: CASYRGQETQYF. The CDR3 nucleotides are TGTGCCAGCTACAGGGGACAAGAGACCCAGTACTTC.